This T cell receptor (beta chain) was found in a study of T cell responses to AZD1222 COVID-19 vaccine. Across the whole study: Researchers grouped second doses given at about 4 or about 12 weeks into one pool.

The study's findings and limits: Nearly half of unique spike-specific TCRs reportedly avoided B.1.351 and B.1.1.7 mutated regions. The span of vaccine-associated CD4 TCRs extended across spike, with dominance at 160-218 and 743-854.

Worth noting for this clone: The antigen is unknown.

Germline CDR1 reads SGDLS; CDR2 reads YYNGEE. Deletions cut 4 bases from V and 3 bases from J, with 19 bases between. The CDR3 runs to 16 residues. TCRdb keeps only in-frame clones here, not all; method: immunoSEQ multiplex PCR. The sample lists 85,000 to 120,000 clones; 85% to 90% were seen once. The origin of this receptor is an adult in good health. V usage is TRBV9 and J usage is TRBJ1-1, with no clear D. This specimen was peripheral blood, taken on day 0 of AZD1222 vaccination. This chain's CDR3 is CASSKQPRIGDTEAFF. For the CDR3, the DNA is TGTGCCAGCAGCAAACAGCCTCGGATCGGTGACACTGAAGCTTTCTTT.